This T cell receptor beta chain was sequenced in a study of control samples from healthy donors and cancer patients. The repertoire was sequenced with immunoSEQ multiplex PCR; TCRdb's copy has only in-frame clones and lacks some. Among 60,000 to 95,000 clones, around 90% were seen once, and the ten largest hold approximately 9.8%. The CDR3 is 14 residues long. Trimming took 2 bases from V and 6 from J; bases not matched to a gene: 6. Germline CDR1 is SGHDT and CDR2 is YYEEEE. This receptor was obtained from a woman in her forties or fifties with colorectal cancer. Sequencing was performed on PBMCs. The chain links TRBV5-6 to TRBJ2-5; 8 positions match TRBD1. Here the CDR3 DNA reads TGTGCCAGCAGCTTTCGGACAGGGTCAAAGACCCAGTACTTC. Translation gives CASSFRTGSKTQYF.